What follows is one TCR beta chain and its context. Its antigen is undetermined. This sample stems from a study of T cell responses to AZD1222 COVID-19 vaccine. Broader study findings: Spike-specific TCR breadth and depth went up after people got two AZD1222 doses.

Clones were read by immunoSEQ multiplex PCR, and TCRdb kept only the in-frame ones, dropping some. The sample has approximately 180,000 clones, approximately 94% seen once. This CDR3 comprises 14 residues. The V and J ends lost 0 bases and 5 bases, in that order; junction bases with no gene match: 2. Germline CDR1 reads LNHNV; CDR2 reads YYDKDF (reference sequence). The chain combines TRBV15 with TRBJ1-1; 8 bases agree with TRBD1. The origin of this receptor is an adult who received the MenACWY meningococcal vaccine as a control. The starting material was peripheral blood, obtained 28 days after the second dose of the MenACWY control vaccine. CDR3 amino acids: CATSRDTGGTEAFF. The CDR3 bases are TGTGCCACCAGCAGAGATACAGGGGGGACTGAAGCTTTCTTT.